The clone carrying this T cell receptor beta chain was observed many times. The antigen is undetermined. Amplification of TCR beta CDR3 regions used RNA as the template. RT-PCR in the first round (using the HTBI primer set) targeted the TCR CDR3. One entry per CDR3 protein, called by TCRdb with MiXCR from the multiplex PCR reads. The sample shows 330,000 or so distinct CDR3 sequences, approximately 18% of them seen only once. The CDR3 loop spans 15 amino acids. Trimming at V came to 1 base and at J to 2 bases, leaving 2 bases not matched to a gene. The entry originates in a study of T cells in Graves' hyperthyroidism and ophthalmopathy. Study results and limitations: Peripheral blood also featured most of the thyroid clonotypes expanded above 0.001. Ophthalmopathy, which appeared later, was predicted by the model a median around 6.9 months before onset.

Researchers barred patients who had uncontrolled infection, other autoimmune disease, pregnancy or lactation. Out of over 7.5 ml of fresh peripheral blood came the PBMCs. This clonotype was sampled from a woman between 35 and 50 years old with Graves' ophthalmopathy. The specimen sequenced was blood. The chain links TRBV12-3 or TRBV12-4 to TRBJ2-5; 9 nucleotides match TRBD2. The CDR3 spells CASSLGGRAQETQYF. The CDR3 DNA reads as TGTGCCAGCAGTTTAGGCGGGAGGGCTCAAGAGACCCAGTACTTC.